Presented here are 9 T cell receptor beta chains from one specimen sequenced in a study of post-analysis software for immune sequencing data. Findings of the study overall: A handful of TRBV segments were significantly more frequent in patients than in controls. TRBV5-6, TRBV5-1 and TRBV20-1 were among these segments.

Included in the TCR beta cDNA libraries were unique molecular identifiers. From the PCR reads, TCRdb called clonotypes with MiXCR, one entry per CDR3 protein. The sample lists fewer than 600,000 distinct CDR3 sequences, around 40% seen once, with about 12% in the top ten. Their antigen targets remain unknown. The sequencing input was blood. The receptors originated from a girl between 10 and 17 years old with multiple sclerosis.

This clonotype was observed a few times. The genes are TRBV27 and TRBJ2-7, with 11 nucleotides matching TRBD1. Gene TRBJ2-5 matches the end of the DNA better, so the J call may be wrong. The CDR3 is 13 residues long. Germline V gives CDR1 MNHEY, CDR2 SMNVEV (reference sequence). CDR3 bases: TGTGCCAGCAGGGGACAGGGGGTGGAGACCCAGTACTTC. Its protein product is CASRGQGVETQYF.

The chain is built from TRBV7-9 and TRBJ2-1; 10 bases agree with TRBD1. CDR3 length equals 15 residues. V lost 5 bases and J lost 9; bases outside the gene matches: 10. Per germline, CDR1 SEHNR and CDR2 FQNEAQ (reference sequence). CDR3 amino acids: CASSPQGQGFSEQFF. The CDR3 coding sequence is TGTGCCAGCAGCCCCCAGGGACAGGGGTTCAGTGAGCAGTTCTTC.

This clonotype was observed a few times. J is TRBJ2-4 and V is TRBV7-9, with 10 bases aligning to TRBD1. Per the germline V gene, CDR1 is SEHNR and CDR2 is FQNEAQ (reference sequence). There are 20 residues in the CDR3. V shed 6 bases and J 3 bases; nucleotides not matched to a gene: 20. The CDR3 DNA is TGTGCCAGCAGTCCTAACATACCGGGACAGGGGCCACCCGGCAAAAACATTCAGTACTTC. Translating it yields CASSPNIPGQGPPGKNIQYF.

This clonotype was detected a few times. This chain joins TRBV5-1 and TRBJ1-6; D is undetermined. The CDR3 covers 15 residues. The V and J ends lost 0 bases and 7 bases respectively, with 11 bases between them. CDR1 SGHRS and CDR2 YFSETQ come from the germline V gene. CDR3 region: CASSLDLFINSPLHF. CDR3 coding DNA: TGCGCCAGCAGCTTGGATCTCTTCATAAATTCACCCCTCCACTTT.

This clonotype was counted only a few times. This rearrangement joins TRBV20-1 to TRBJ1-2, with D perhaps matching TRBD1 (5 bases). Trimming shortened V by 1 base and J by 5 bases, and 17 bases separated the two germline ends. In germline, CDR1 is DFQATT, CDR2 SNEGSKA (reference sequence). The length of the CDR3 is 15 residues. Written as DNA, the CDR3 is TGCAGTGCTAGAGGAGGGGAGGGGAACAAGTATGGCTACACCTTC. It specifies CSARGGEGNKYGYTF.

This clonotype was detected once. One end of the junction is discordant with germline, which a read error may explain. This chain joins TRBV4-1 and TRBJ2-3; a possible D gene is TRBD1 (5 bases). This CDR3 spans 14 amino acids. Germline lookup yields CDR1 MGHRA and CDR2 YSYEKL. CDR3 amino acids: CASSPGNPTGTQYF. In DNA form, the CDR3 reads TGCGCCAGCAGCCCGGGTAATCCCACAGGTACGCAGTATTTT.

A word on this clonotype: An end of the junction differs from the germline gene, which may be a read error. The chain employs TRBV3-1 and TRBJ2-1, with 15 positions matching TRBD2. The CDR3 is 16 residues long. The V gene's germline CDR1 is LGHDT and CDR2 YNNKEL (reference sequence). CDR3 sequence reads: CVSSHGLAGGPGEQFF. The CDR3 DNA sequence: TGTGTCAGCAGCCATGGACTAGCGGGAGGGCCTGGGGAGCAGTTCTTC.

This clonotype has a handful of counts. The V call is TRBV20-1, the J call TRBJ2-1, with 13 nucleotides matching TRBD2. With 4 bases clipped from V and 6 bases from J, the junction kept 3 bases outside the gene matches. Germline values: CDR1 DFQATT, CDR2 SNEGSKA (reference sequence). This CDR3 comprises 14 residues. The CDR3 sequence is CSAILAGGPNEQFF. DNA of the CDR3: TGCAGTGCTATACTAGCGGGAGGGCCCAATGAGCAGTTCTTC.

CDR3 nucleotides: TGTGCCAGCAGCGTAGGCACAGTCCCTTTATCTGGGGCCAACGTCCTGACTTTC. As protein: CASSVGTVPLSGANVLTF. The chain is built from TRBV9 and TRBJ2-6; no clear D gene. CDR1 and CDR2 from the germline V gene are SGDLS and YYNGEE. V lost 0 bases, J lost 1 base, and 14 bases lay in between. This CDR3 region has 18 residues.